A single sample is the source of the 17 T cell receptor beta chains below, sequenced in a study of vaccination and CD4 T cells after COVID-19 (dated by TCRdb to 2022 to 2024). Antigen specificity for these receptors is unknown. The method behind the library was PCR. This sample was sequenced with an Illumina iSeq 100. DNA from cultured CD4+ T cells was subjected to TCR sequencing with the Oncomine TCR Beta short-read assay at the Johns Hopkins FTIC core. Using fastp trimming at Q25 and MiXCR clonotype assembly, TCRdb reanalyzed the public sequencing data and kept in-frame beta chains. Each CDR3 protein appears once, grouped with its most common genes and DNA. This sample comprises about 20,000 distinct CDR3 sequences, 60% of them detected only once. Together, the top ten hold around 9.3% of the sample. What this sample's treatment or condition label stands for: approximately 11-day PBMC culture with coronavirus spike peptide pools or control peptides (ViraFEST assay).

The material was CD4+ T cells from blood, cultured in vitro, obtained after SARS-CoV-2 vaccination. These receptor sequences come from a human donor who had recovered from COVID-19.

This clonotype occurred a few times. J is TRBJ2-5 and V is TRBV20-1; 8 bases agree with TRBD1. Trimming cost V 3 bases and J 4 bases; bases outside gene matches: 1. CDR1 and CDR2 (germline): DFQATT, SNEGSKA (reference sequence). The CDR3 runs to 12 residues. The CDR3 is CSASTGGETQYF. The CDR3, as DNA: TGCAGTGCTAGTACAGGGGGAGAGACCCAGTACTTC.

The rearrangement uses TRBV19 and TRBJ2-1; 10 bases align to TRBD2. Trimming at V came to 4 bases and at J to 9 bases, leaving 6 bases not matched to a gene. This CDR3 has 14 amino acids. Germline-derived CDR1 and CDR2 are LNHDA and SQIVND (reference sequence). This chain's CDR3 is CASSTSGRAGEQFF. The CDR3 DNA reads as TGTGCCAGTAGTACAAGCGGGAGGGCAGGTGAGCAGTTCTTC.

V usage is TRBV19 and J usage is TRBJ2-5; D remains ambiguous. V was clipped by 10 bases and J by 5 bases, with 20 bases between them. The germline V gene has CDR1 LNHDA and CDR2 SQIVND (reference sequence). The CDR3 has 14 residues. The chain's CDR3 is CATTSSRVGETQYF. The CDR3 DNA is TGTGCCACCACGTCGTCAAGGGTGGGGGAGACCCAGTACTTC. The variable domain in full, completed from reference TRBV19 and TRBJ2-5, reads DGGITQSPKYLFRKEGQNVTLSCEQNLNHDAMYWYRQDPGQGLRLIYYSQIVNDFQKGDIAEGYSVSREKKESFPLTVTSAQKNPTAFYLCATTSSRVGETQYFGPGTRLLVL.

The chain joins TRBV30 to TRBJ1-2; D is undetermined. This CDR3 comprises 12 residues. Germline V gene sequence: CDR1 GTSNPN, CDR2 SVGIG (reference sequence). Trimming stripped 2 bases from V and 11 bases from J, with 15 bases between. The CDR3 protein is CAWSRQSMEYTF. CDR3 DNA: TGTGCCTGGAGTCGTCAGTCCATGGAGTACACCTTC.

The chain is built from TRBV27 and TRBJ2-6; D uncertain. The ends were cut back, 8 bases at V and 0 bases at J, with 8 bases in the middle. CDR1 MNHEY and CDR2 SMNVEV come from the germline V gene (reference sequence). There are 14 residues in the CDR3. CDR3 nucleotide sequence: TGTGCCAGCTCCGGCCGCTCTGGGGCCAACGTCCTGACTTTC. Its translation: CASSGRSGANVLTF. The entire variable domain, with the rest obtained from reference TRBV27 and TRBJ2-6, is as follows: EAQVTQNPRYLITVTGKKLTVTCSQNMNHEYMSWYRQDPGLGLRQIYYSMNVEVTDKGDVPEGYKVSRKEKRNFPLILESPSPNQTSLYFCASSGRSGANVLTFGAGSRLTVL.

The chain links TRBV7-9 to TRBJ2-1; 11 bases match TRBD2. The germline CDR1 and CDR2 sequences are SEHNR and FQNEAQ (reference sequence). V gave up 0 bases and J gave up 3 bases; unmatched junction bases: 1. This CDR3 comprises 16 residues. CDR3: CASSLALAGGYNEQFF. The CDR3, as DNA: TGTGCCAGCAGCTTAGCGCTAGCGGGGGGCTACAATGAGCAGTTCTTC.

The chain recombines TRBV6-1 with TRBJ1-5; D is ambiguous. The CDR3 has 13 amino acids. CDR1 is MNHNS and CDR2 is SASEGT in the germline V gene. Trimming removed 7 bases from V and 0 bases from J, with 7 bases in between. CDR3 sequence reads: CASKTDSNQPQHF. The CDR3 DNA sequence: TGTGCCAGCAAGACGGATAGCAATCAGCCCCAGCATTTT.

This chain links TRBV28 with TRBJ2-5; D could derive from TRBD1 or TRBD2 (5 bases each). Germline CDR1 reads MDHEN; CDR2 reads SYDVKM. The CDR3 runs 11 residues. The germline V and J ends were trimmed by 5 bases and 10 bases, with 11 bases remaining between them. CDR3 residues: CASSETRGQYF. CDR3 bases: TGTGCCAGCAGTGAAACTAGGGGCCAGTACTTC.

The chain's CDR3 is CASSEYGAHGSPLHF. CDR3 nucleotide sequence: TGTGCCAGCAGTGAATACGGGGCCCACGGTTCACCCCTCCACTTT. The rearrangement uses TRBV25-1 and TRBJ1-6, with D possibly matching TRBD1 (5 bases). The CDR3 loop spans 15 amino acids. Germline lookup yields CDR1 MGHDK and CDR2 SYGVNS. Trimming stripped 0 bases from V and 9 bases from J, with 12 bases between.

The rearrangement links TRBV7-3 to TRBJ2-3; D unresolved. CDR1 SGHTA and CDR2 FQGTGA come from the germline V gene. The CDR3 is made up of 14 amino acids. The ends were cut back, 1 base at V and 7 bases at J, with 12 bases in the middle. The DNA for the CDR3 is TGTGCCAGCAGCTTAAGCCCTCCCCCAAATACGCAGTATTTT. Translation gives CASSLSPPPNTQYF. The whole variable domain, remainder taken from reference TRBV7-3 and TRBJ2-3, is GAGVSQTPSNKVTEKGKYVELRCDPISGHTALYWYRQSLGQGPEFLIYFQGTGAADDSGLPNDRFFAVRPEGSVSTLKIQRTERGDSAVYLCASSLSPPPNTQYFGPGTRLTVL.

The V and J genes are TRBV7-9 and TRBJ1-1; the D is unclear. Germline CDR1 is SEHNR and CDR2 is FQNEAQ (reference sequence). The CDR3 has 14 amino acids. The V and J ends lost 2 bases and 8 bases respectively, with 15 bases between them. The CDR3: CASSLFRTPAEAFF. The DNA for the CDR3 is TGTGCCAGCAGCTTATTTCGTACACCCGCCGAAGCTTTCTTT.

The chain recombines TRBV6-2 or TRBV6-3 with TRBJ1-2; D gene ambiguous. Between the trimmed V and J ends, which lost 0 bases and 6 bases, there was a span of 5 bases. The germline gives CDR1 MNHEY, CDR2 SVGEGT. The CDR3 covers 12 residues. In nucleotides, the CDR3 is TGTGCCAGCAGTTACTCGGGCCATGGCTACACCTTC. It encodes CASSYSGHGYTF.

The CDR3 DNA reads TGTGCCAGCAGTTCCCCCAACAGGGCCAGAATACGCACAGATACGCAGTATTTT. Protein product: CASSSPNRARIRTDTQYF. The V gene is TRBV27, the J gene TRBJ2-3; maybe TRBD1 (6 bases). V dropped 4 bases and J dropped 1 base, with 21 bases sitting between them. The germline V gene encodes CDR1 MNHEY and CDR2 SMNVEV (reference sequence). The CDR3 is 18 residues long.

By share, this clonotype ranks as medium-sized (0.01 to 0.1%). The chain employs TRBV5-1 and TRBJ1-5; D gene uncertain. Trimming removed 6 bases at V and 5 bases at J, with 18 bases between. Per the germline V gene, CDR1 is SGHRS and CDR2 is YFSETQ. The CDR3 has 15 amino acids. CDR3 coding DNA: TGCGCCAGCACCCCGAGACCCGGGGTCGATCAGCCCCAGCATTTT. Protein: CASTPRPGVDQPQHF.

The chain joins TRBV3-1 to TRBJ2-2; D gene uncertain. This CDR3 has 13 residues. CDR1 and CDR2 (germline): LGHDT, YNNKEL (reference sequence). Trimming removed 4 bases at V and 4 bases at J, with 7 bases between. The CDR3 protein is CASSPWGTGELFF. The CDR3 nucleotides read TGTGCCAGCAGCCCCTGGGGCACCGGGGAGCTGTTTTTT.

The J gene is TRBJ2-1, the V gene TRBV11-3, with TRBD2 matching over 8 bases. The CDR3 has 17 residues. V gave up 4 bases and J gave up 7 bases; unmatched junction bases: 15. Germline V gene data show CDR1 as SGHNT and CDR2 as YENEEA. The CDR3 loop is CASSSDETSAHWNEQFF. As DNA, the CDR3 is TGTGCCAGCAGCTCCGACGAGACTAGCGCACACTGGAATGAGCAGTTCTTC.

CDR3 residues: CASSQWDPAKTQYF. CDR3 in DNA: TGTGCCAGCAGCCAATGGGACCCAGCAAAGACGCAGTATTTT. V and J are TRBV4-2 and TRBJ2-3, with D perhaps being TRBD1 or TRBD2 (5 bases each). The germline V gene has CDR1 LGHNA and CDR2 YNFKEQ. Trimming cost V 2 bases and J 9 bases, with 15 bases left between them. This CDR3 spans 14 amino acids.